Listed below are T cell receptor beta chains from one sample, sequenced in a study of shared clonotypes between healthy human individuals. Generated by immunoSEQ multiplex PCR, the TCRdb table keeps only in-frame clones and is missing some. This table holds about 480,000 clones, roughly 78% found once. The sequencing sample was made of PBMCs. These TCRs come from a woman aged 40 to 50 in good health. Some clones in this sample may be carry-over from other donors' samples. Each CDR3 is given with its conserved first and last residue. Each record gives: clone size, V gene, J gene, D gene, CDR3 protein, CDR3 DNA. D genes are given only for firm matches. For some rows the clone size is stated as once, few or many, or as a class when expanded; others skip it.

NA	TRBV10-3	TRBJ2-3	TRBD1	CAISLHRDRGRADTQYF	TGTGCCATCAGCCTTCACCGGGACAGGGGGCGCGCAGATACGCAGTATTTT
once	TRBV28	TRBJ2-7	NA	CASTRTPHYEQYF	TGTGCCAGCACCCGGACCCCACATTACGAGCAGTACTTC
NA	TRBV6-6	TRBJ2-1	NA	CASSYGTIVGEQFF	TGTGCCAGCAGTTACGGAACTATCGTCGGTGAGCAGTTCTTC
few	TRBV5-1	TRBJ2-2	TRBD1	CASSAPGQGRELFF	TGCGCCAGCAGCGCCCCGGGACAGGGAAGGGAGCTGTTTTTT
NA	TRBV19	TRBJ2-1	TRBD2	CASSNPGGRVEQFF	TGTGCCAGTAGTAACCCCGGCGGGAGGGTTGAGCAGTTCTTC
NA	TRBV7-9	TRBJ2-7	TRBD2	CASSSSGRDYEQYF	TGTGCCAGCAGCTCAAGCGGGAGAGACTACGAGCAGTACTTC
NA	TRBV28	TRBJ2-7	TRBD2	CASSLQTSGSFYEQYF	TGTGCCAGCAGTCTCCAAACTAGCGGGAGTTTTTACGAGCAGTACTTC
NA	TRBV7-6	TRBJ2-7	NA	CASSLGGNSYEQYF	TGTGCCAGCAGCTTAGGCGGCAACTCCTACGAGCAGTACTTC
NA	TRBV28	TRBJ1-1	NA	CASKPAGRGGPEAFF	TGTGCCAGCAAACCCGCCGGCAGGGGAGGGCCTGAAGCTTTCTTT
once	TRBV9	TRBJ2-3	TRBD2	CASSVVLAGGPDTQYF	TGTGCCAGCAGCGTAGTTCTAGCGGGAGGTCCAGATACGCAGTATTTT
NA	TRBV13	TRBJ1-1	NA	CASSFVEPGNTEAFF	TGTGCCAGCAGCTTTGTTGAGCCGGGGAACACTGAAGCTTTCTTT
NA	TRBV6-1	TRBJ2-7	NA	CASVGTRGEQYF	TGTGCCAGCGTCGGGACAAGGGGCGAGCAGTACTTC